Each of the 25 T cell receptor beta chains below was sequenced from the same sample in a study of control samples from healthy donors and cancer patients (dated by TCRdb to about 2020). Library prep was done by the immunoSEQ multiplex PCR assay. Imported from immuneACCESS, the table was reduced by TCRdb to in-frame sequences with V and J called. These copies leave out some clones; in studies compared against another copy, an unresolved V gene accounts for under half, and the cause of the remainder is not known. The sample table shows 210,000 or so clones, and approximately 91% are seen once. The ten top clones hold roughly 1.9% of the sample. Sequencing input: blood. The receptors originated from a man between 25 and 39 years old in good health.

The rearrangement uses TRBV5-5 and TRBJ2-3; 9 bases are a match to TRBD1. CDR3 length: 15 amino acids. From germline, CDR1 is SGHKS and CDR2 YYEKEE (reference sequence). Trimming cost V 4 bases and J 5 bases; bases outside gene matches: 8. In DNA, the CDR3 is TGTGCCAGCAGCGTCTACAGGGGGCGAGAAGATACGCAGTATTTT. This codes for CASSVYRGREDTQYF.

V is TRBV10-3 and J is TRBJ1-2; possibly TRBD1 for D (5 bases). CDR1 and CDR2 (germline): ENHRY, SYGVKD. The CDR3 runs to 12 residues. The V end was cut by 8 bases, the J end by 3 bases, with 10 bases between. The CDR3 nucleotides are TGTGCCATCCAGGGAGGGGACTATGGCTACACCTTC. Translating gives CAIQGGDYGYTF.

The chain recombines TRBV4-1 with TRBJ2-7; TRBD1 agrees at 7 bases. The V gene's germline CDR1 is MGHRA and CDR2 YSYEKL. CDR3 length equals 15 residues. V gave up 1 base and J gave up 3 bases; unmatched junction bases: 6. The CDR3: CASSQATGVVYEQYF. In nucleotides, the CDR3 is TGCGCCAGCAGCCAAGCTACAGGGGTGGTCTACGAGCAGTACTTC.

V is TRBV6-2 or TRBV6-3 and J is TRBJ2-1, with 9 bases fitting TRBD2. Germline CDR1 and CDR2: MNHEY and SVGEGT. Trimming took 0 bases from V and 3 from J; bases not matched to a gene: 3. The CDR3 has 16 amino acids. CDR3 amino acids: CASSYSPRGGYNEQFF. The CDR3 bases are TGTGCCAGCAGTTACTCGCCGCGGGGGGGCTACAATGAGCAGTTCTTC.

V gene TRBV25-1 combines with J gene TRBJ1-1; TRBD1 matches 8 bases. The ends lost 7 bases at V and 6 bases at J; junction bases unmatched: 16. Germline V lookup: CDR1 MGHDK, CDR2 SYGVNS. This CDR3 is built from 16 residues. CDR3 sequence: CASTQTGTGGTAEAFF. The CDR3 DNA reads TGTGCCAGCACGCAAACCGGGACAGGCGGAACGGCTGAAGCTTTCTTT.

The rearrangement joins TRBV5-1 to TRBJ2-3, with 7 bases that match TRBD2. The length of the CDR3 is 20 residues. Trimming cost V 4 bases and J 0 bases; bases outside gene matches: 20. Germline CDR1 SGHRS, CDR2 YFSETQ. The CDR3, as DNA: TGCGCCAGCAGCCCCAACGCGGCCAGCGGGGTCTCCGGGAGCACAGATACGCAGTATTTT. This sequence encodes CASSPNAASGVSGSTDTQYF.

The V gene is TRBV21-1, the J gene TRBJ1-6; TRBD1, the table's D call, was not compared with the DNA. TRBV21-1 is labeled a pseudogene. The CDR3 covers 19 residues. CDR3 protein: CASSTLGAESIELNSPLHF. The CDR3 nucleotides are TGTGCCAGCAGCACATTGGGGGCGGAGAGTATTGAACTAAATTCACCCCTCCACTTT.

The chain couples TRBV6-5 to TRBJ2-7; the match to TRBD2 covers 10 bases. The germline V gene has CDR1 MNHEY and CDR2 SVGAGI. CDR3 size: 15 residues. V lost 6 bases, J lost 7 bases, and 12 bases stayed unmatched. CDR3 protein: CASRSAAGGSGEQYF. CDR3 nucleotides: TGTGCCAGCAGGTCCGCAGCGGGGGGGAGTGGGGAGCAGTACTTC.

The J gene is TRBJ1-5, the V gene TRBV2; 8 bases align to TRBD1. The V segment lost 9 bases and the J segment 5 bases; nucleotides outside the gene matches: 9. The CDR3 totals 14 residues. Germline loops: CDR1 SNHLY, CDR2 FYNNEI. In DNA form, the CDR3 reads TGTGCCAGTTTGGACAGGGAGGGGGATCAGCCCCAGCATTTT. Its translation: CASLDREGDQPQHF.

CDR3 coding DNA: TGCGCCAGCAGCTTGGTAGTCGGCGGTGAGCAGTTCTTC. This codes for CASSLVVGGEQFF. V usage is TRBV5-1 and J usage is TRBJ2-1; D is unresolved. The ends were cut back, 0 bases at V and 9 bases at J, with 10 bases in the middle. This CDR3 spans 13 amino acids. The germline V gene has CDR1 SGHRS and CDR2 YFSETQ.

This clone was detected only a few times. This chain connects TRBV25-1 to TRBJ1-6; the D is unclear. Germline values: CDR1 MGHDK, CDR2 SYGVNS. The V and J ends lost 4 bases and 15 bases respectively, with 22 bases between them. The CDR3 sequence is 15 residues long. Here the CDR3 DNA reads TGTGCCAGCAGTGGACGTACCGCAGGTGAGATGGACCTCCACTTT. Amino acids: CASSGRTAGEMDLHF.

This chain joins TRBV2 and TRBJ2-6; no clear D gene. Germline assignment: CDR1 SNHLY and CDR2 FYNNEI. The CDR3 runs to 13 residues. Trimming took 8 bases from V and 4 from J, leaving 9 bases between them. The CDR3 spells CASGVVGANVLTF. Here the CDR3 DNA reads TGTGCCAGCGGGGTTGTAGGGGCCAACGTCCTGACTTTC.

This chain links TRBV3-1 (or the pseudogene TRBV3-2) with TRBJ1-2; D unresolved. Germline-derived CDR1 and CDR2 are LGHDT and YNNKEL (reference sequence). The V end was cut by 3 bases, the J end by 4 bases, with 15 bases between. The CDR3 has 15 amino acids. The CDR3 loop is CASSHQVFGPYGYTF. The CDR3 DNA is TGTGCCAGCAGCCACCAAGTTTTTGGGCCCTATGGCTACACCTTC.

The V gene is TRBV6-5, the J gene TRBJ2-1; the D gene is possibly TRBD1 (6 bases). V lost 9 bases to trimming and J lost 2 bases, with 8 bases between them. CDR3 length: 12 amino acids. The germline CDR1 and CDR2 sequences are MNHEY and SVGAGI. CDR3 bases: TGTGCCAGTCACAGGGCCTACAATGAGCAGTTCTTC. It translates to CASHRAYNEQFF.

This chain links TRBV10-1 with TRBJ2-3; tentative D call: TRBD2 (7 bases). Trimming removed 0 bases from V and 4 bases from J, with 11 bases in between. The CDR3 runs 15 residues. Germline assignment: CDR1 WNHNN and CDR2 SYGVQD (reference sequence). The CDR3 DNA reads as TGCGCCAGCAGTGAGTCGCGGGGGCGCTCAGATACGCAGTATTTT. It encodes CASSESRGRSDTQYF.

The chain is built from TRBV11-2 and TRBJ1-5; D is unclear. Trimming cost V 1 base and J 0 bases, with 7 bases left between them. The CDR3 spans 15 residues. Per germline, CDR1 SGHAT and CDR2 FQNNGV. The CDR3 nucleotides read TGTGCCAGCAGCTTAGGGGTCCATAGCAATCAGCCCCAGCATTTT. It encodes CASSLGVHSNQPQHF.

V gene TRBV9 combines with J gene TRBJ2-7; D assignment may be TRBD1 or TRBD2 (5 bases each). The CDR3 contains 14 residues. Germline V CDR1 and CDR2: SGDLS, YYNGEE. The germline V and J ends were trimmed by 0 bases and 2 bases, with 9 bases remaining between them. The DNA of the CDR3 is TGTGCCAGCAGCGTAGAGGGGAGCCCCTACGAGCAGTACTTC. It codes for CASSVEGSPYEQYF. The full variable domain, completed using reference TRBV9 and TRBJ2-7, is DSGVTQTPKHLITATGQRVTLRCSPRSGDLSVYWYQQSLDQGLQFLIQYYNGEERAKGNILERFSAQQFPDLHSELNLSSLELGDSALYFCASSVEGSPYEQYFGPGTRLTVT.

The chain is built from TRBV5-4 and TRBJ1-1, with D unresolved. Germline V gives CDR1 SGHNT, CDR2 YYREEE (reference sequence). V lost 1 base, J lost 0 bases, and 7 bases lay in between. This CDR3 has 14 amino acids. CDR3 bases: TGTGCCAGCAGCTTGTGGAACCTGAACACTGAAGCTTTCTTT. It translates to CASSLWNLNTEAFF.

This chain joins TRBV13 and TRBJ1-1, with 8 bases lining up with TRBD1. The ends lost 6 bases at V and 4 bases at J; junction bases unmatched: 7. The CDR3 covers 14 residues. Germline CDR1 PRHDT, CDR2 FYEKMQ (reference sequence). CDR3 amino acids: CASSFDRGRTEAFF. For the CDR3, the DNA is TGTGCCAGCAGTTTCGACAGGGGTCGCACTGAAGCTTTCTTT.

The rearrangement links TRBV11-2 to TRBJ2-3; D gene ambiguous. CDR1 and CDR2 (germline): SGHAT, FQNNGV. The CDR3 sequence is 15 residues long. Deletions cut 5 bases from V and 2 bases from J, with 14 bases between. CDR3 protein: CASSPDGTLTDTQYF. CDR3 DNA: TGTGCCAGCAGCCCAGATGGCACACTCACAGATACGCAGTATTTT.

The chain carries TRBV29-1 and TRBJ2-7; D is perhaps TRBD2 (5 bases). Trimming took off 4 bases at V and 0 bases at J, with 19 bases between the two ends. This CDR3 spans 16 amino acids. Germline CDR1 is SQVTM and CDR2 is ANQGSEA. The CDR3 coding sequence is TGCAGCGTTGTTGGTTCCGGAGGCCAAAGCTCCTACGAGCAGTACTTC. This sequence encodes CSVVGSGGQSSYEQYF.

J is TRBJ1-2 and V is TRBV2, with TRBD1 identical over 7 bases. Germline CDR1 SNHLY, CDR2 FYNNEI. The trim removed 6 bases at V and 2 bases at J, leaving 9 bases unmatched. The CDR3 extends over 15 amino acids. The CDR3 sequence: CASRGDSLLNYGYTF. The CDR3, as DNA: TGTGCCAGCAGGGGGGACAGCCTCTTGAACTATGGCTACACCTTC.

This clone was seen a single time. J is TRBJ1-2 and V is TRBV7-2, with no clear D. V shed 0 bases and J shed 0 bases, with 8 bases lying between them. CDR3 size: 15 residues. Germline-derived CDR1 and CDR2 are SGHTA and FQGNSA. DNA of the CDR3: TGTGCCAGCAGCTTAGCACCAGAGCCTAACTATGGCTACACCTTC. Its protein product is CASSLAPEPNYGYTF.

The V gene is TRBV7-2, the J gene TRBJ2-4; D is unresolved. The CDR3 contains 14 residues. Germline V gives CDR1 SGHTA, CDR2 FQGNSA. Trimming shortened V by 3 bases and J by 1 base, and 7 bases separated the two germline ends. The CDR3 DNA is TGTGCCAGCAGCTTGGGTTGGGCCAAAAACATTCAGTACTTC. It encodes CASSLGWAKNIQYF.

The chain joins TRBV4-1 to TRBJ2-1, with D unclear. CDR1 is MGHRA, CDR2 YSYEKL, per germline. Deletions cut 0 bases from V and 7 bases from J, with 7 bases between. This CDR3 comprises 13 residues. CDR3 region: CASSQDEGNEQFF. As DNA, the CDR3 is TGCGCCAGCAGCCAAGATGAAGGAAATGAGCAGTTCTTC.